This T cell receptor beta chain is drawn from a study of T cell changes during pregnancy in multiple sclerosis. Germline lookup yields CDR1 SGHDT and CDR2 YYEEEE. The CDR3 is 15 residues long. Trimming took 6 bases from V and 1 from J, leaving 17 bases between them. Generated by immunoSEQ multiplex PCR, the TCRdb table keeps only in-frame clones and is missing some. In the table there are tens of thousands of clones, about 88% of which are singletons. The chain is built from TRBV5-6 and TRBJ2-7; perhaps TRBD2 as D (6 bases). The starting material was CD8+ T cells from peripheral blood mononuclear cells, obtained after pregnancy. This sequence was found in a female donor in good health, enrolled as a control in a pregnancy study. The CDR3 bases are TGTGCCAGCACCCTAGGGACGGGGGTGTCCTACGAGCAGTACTTC. Translation gives CASTLGTGVSYEQYF. Full variable domain (rest looked up from reference TRBV5-6 and TRBJ2-7): DAGVTQSPTHLIKTRGQQVTLRCSPKSGHDTVSWYQQALGQGPQFIFQYYEEEERQRGNFPDRFSGHQFPNYSSELNVNALLLGDSALYLCASTLGTGVSYEQYFGPGTRLTVT.